The 24 T cell receptor beta chains given below trace back to one sample, sequenced in a study of blood T cell repertoires in COVID-19. The repertoire was sequenced with immunoSEQ multiplex PCR; TCRdb's copy has only in-frame clones and lacks some. Among over 100,000 clones listed, around 86% were seen once. Sequencing was performed on peripheral blood. These receptors originate from a woman aged 65 to 85 with COVID-19, enrolled during active disease.

The J gene is TRBJ1-5, the V gene TRBV9; no firm D call. Germline V gene data show CDR1 as SGDLS and CDR2 as YYNGEE. There are 15 residues in the CDR3. Trimming pared 0 bases from V and 5 bases from J, leaving 12 bases between. CDR3 bases: TGTGCCAGCAGCGTAGGCGGAGAAACCGATCAGCCCCAGCATTTT. Its translation: CASSVGGETDQPQHF.

V usage is TRBV18 and J usage is TRBJ2-1; possible D gene TRBD1, 6 bases. This CDR3 has 15 residues. V dropped 4 bases and J dropped 7 bases, with 17 bases sitting between them. The germline V gene has CDR1 KGHSH and CDR2 LQKENI. The CDR3 here is CASSRRTDGENEQFF. DNA for the CDR3: TGTGCCAGCTCACGCCGGACAGATGGGGAGAATGAGCAGTTCTTC.

J is TRBJ2-7 and V is TRBV6-5; 8 nucleotides agree with TRBD2. After removal of 2 bases from V and 3 bases from J, the junction contained 6 bases not matched to a gene. The germline V gene encodes CDR1 MNHEY and CDR2 SVGAGI. CDR3 length equals 15 residues. The CDR3 region is CASSYAGTRDYEQYF. CDR3 nucleotides: TGTGCCAGCAGTTACGCAGGGACTAGGGACTACGAGCAGTACTTC.

This chain connects TRBV6-6 to TRBJ1-3; D not resolved. Germline CDR1 MNHNY, CDR2 SVGAGI (reference sequence). The V end lost 7 bases, the J end lost 4 bases, and 14 bases lay between the germline ends. CDR3 length: 14 amino acids. The CDR3 DNA reads as TGTGCCAGCACCACGGGGAACAGCGGAAACACCATATATTTT. Its translation: CASTTGNSGNTIYF.

This rearrangement joins TRBV5-6 to TRBJ1-5; TRBD1 aligns across 7 bases. This CDR3 comprises 17 residues. Germline trimming cut 1 base from V and 0 bases from J; bases unmatched to any gene: 7. Germline loops: CDR1 SGHDT, CDR2 YYEEEE. Here the CDR3 reads CASSLWDSFYSNQPQHF. In nucleotides, the CDR3 is TGTGCCAGCAGCTTGTGGGACAGTTTTTATAGCAATCAGCCCCAGCATTTT.

The chain carries TRBV21-1 and TRBJ1-5; TRBD1, as called in the table, went unchecked against the DNA. TRBV21-1 is shown as a pseudogene. This CDR3 has 16 amino acids. CDR3 loop: CASSKETGESNQPQHF. CDR3 nucleotides: TGTGCCAGCAGCAAAGAGACAGGGGAATCCAATCAGCCCCAGCATTTT.

The CDR3 bases are TGTGCCAGCAGCTTAGCGCTGGGGCAGACCAGCTCCTACAATGAGCAGTTCTTC. Translation gives CASSLALGQTSSYNEQFF. V and J are TRBV7-9 and TRBJ2-1, with D possibly matching TRBD1 (5 bases). The germline CDR1 and CDR2 sequences are SEHNR and FQNEAQ (reference sequence). The CDR3 spans 18 residues. Trimming took off 0 bases at V and 0 bases at J, with 15 bases between the two ends.

This chain links TRBV6-1 with TRBJ1-6; 8 bases fit TRBD1. V gave up 4 bases and J gave up 6 bases; unmatched junction bases: 8. The CDR3 loop spans 16 amino acids. Germline values: CDR1 MNHNS, CDR2 SASEGT. Written as DNA, the CDR3 is TGTGCCAGCAGTGCACAAACAGGGGGGGGTAATTCACCCCTCCACTTT. Its protein product is CASSAQTGGGNSPLHF.

The V gene is TRBV12-3 or TRBV12-4, the J gene TRBJ1-3, with 7 positions matching TRBD1. J was trimmed by 4 bases and V by 6 bases; bases with no gene match: 3. This CDR3 spans 13 amino acids. The CDR3 is CASRTGTGNTIYF. The DNA of the CDR3 is TGTGCCAGCAGGACAGGGACGGGAAACACCATATATTTT.

The chain recombines TRBV15 with TRBJ1-1; D may be TRBD1 (5 bases). This CDR3 spans 15 amino acids. V was clipped by 4 bases and J by 5 bases, with 17 bases between them. Germline CDR1 and CDR2: LNHNV and YYDKDF (reference sequence). As DNA, the CDR3 is TGTGCCACCAGCAATGTCAGGGTTAGGGTGACTGAAGCTTTCTTT. It specifies CATSNVRVRVTEAFF.

This chain links TRBV15 with TRBJ1-4; D is uncertain. Germline V CDR1 and CDR2: LNHNV, YYDKDF (reference sequence). CDR3 length: 15 residues. V lost 0 bases and J 8 bases, leaving 13 bases between the germline ends. The CDR3 nucleotides read TGTGCCACCAGCAGAGAGACCCACGTACAGGAAAAACTGTTTTTT. Protein product: CATSRETHVQEKLFF.

Only a few counts were recorded for this clone. The chain joins TRBV29-1 to TRBJ1-1; D perhaps matches TRBD1 (6 bases). The CDR3 is 14 residues long. CDR1 and CDR2 (germline): SQVTM, ANQGSEA. The germline V and J ends were trimmed by 3 bases and 4 bases, with 15 bases remaining between them. The CDR3, as DNA: TGCAGCGTTGATGGCACAACCAGGGGCACTGAAGCTTTCTTT. Amino acid sequence: CSVDGTTRGTEAFF.

The V and J genes are TRBV28 and TRBJ1-5, with D possibly being TRBD1 (5 bases). This CDR3 region has 13 residues. V shed 6 bases and J shed 3 bases, with 9 bases lying between them. CDR1 MDHEN and CDR2 SYDVKM come from the germline V gene. The CDR3 loop reads CASRPQDNQPQHF. CDR3 in DNA: TGTGCCAGCAGACCACAGGACAATCAGCCCCAGCATTTT.

This sequence joins TRBV11-2 and TRBJ2-2; 7 nucleotides align to TRBD1. The CDR3 is made up of 15 amino acids. V lost 3 bases, J lost 2 bases, and 3 bases stayed unmatched. Germline V CDR1 and CDR2: SGHAT, FQNNGV. CDR3 amino acids: CASSFYRGNTGELFF. The CDR3 DNA sequence: TGTGCCAGCAGCTTCTACAGGGGTAACACCGGGGAGCTGTTTTTT. Drawing the rest from reference TRBV11-2 and TRBJ2-2, the complete variable domain is EAGVAQSPRYKIIEKRQSVAFWCNPISGHATLYWYQQILGQGPKLLIQFQNNGVVDDSQLPKDRFSAERLKGVDSTLKIQPAKLEDSAVYLCASSFYRGNTGELFFGEGSRLTVL.

The V gene is TRBV10-1, the J gene TRBJ2-7, with a weak D call TRBD1 (6 bases). V lost 2 bases to trimming and J lost 5 bases, with 13 bases between them. Germline lookup yields CDR1 WNHNN and CDR2 SYGVQD (reference sequence). There are 14 residues in the CDR3. In nucleotides, the CDR3 is TGCGCCAGCAGTGAGAGACAGGTACATGACGAGCAGTACTTC. Residues: CASSERQVHDEQYF.

This rearrangement joins TRBV30 to TRBJ2-7; D perhaps matches TRBD1 (6 bases). Germline V CDR1 and CDR2: GTSNPN, SVGIG (reference sequence). The CDR3 runs 13 residues. V gave up 0 bases and J gave up 2 bases, with 8 bases separating them. CDR3 region: CAWSVKGAYEQYF. DNA for the CDR3: TGTGCCTGGAGTGTAAAGGGGGCCTACGAGCAGTACTTC.

The rearrangement links TRBV7-2 to TRBJ1-3, with D possibly matching TRBD1 (6 bases). The CDR3 spans 15 residues. The V gene lost 4 bases and the J gene lost 2 bases, with 12 bases spanning the gap. Looked up from germline, CDR1 is SGHTA and CDR2 is FQGNSA. The CDR3 bases are TGTGCCAGCAGCTCGGGACACCTAGCTGGAAACACCATATATTTT. Its translation: CASSSGHLAGNTIYF.

The CDR3 loop reads CASSVQEGLYTDTQYF. Here the CDR3 DNA reads TGTGCCAGCAGCGTACAGGAGGGTCTATACACAGATACGCAGTATTTT. The chain employs TRBV9 and TRBJ2-3; tentative D call: TRBD2 (6 bases). CDR1 is SGDLS and CDR2 is YYNGEE in the germline V gene. The CDR3 is 16 residues long. Trimming removed 1 base from V and 2 bases from J, with 14 bases in between. Supplemented by reference TRBV9 and TRBJ2-3, the full variable domain reads DSGVTQTPKHLITATGQRVTLRCSPRSGDLSVYWYQQSLDQGLQFLIQYYNGEERAKGNILERFSAQQFPDLHSELNLSSLELGDSALYFCASSVQEGLYTDTQYFGPGTRLTVL.

V gene TRBV3-1 (or the pseudogene TRBV3-2) combines with J gene TRBJ2-1, with 12 bases aligning to TRBD2. The CDR3 covers 15 residues. V dropped 4 bases and J dropped 4; count of bases not matched to a gene: 2. Germline values: CDR1 LGHDT, CDR2 YNNKEL (reference sequence). This CDR3 reads CASSLGLAGYNEQFF. The CDR3 region has the DNA TGTGCCAGCAGCCTTGGACTAGCGGGGTACAATGAGCAGTTCTTC.

V and J are TRBV7-9 and TRBJ2-1, with D perhaps TRBD1 (6 bases). This CDR3 has 14 amino acids. Trimming removed 6 bases from V and 7 bases from J, with 16 bases in between. Germline lookup yields CDR1 SEHNR and CDR2 FQNEAQ (reference sequence). Written as DNA, the CDR3 is TGTGCCAGCAGGGCGACAGGTCAGGTTAATGAGCAGTTCTTC. This sequence encodes CASRATGQVNEQFF.

The sample holds one count of this clone. Here the CDR3 reads CASSRDWISEAFF. CDR3 coding DNA: TGCGCCAGCAGCAGGGACTGGATTAGTGAAGCTTTCTTT. The chain uses TRBV5-1 and TRBJ1-1; D is possibly TRBD1 (5 bases). The germline gives CDR1 SGHRS, CDR2 YFSETQ. This CDR3 has 13 amino acids. V dropped 4 bases and J dropped 7 bases, with 14 bases sitting between them.

The chain joins TRBV23-1 to TRBJ1-1; 10 bases agree with TRBD1. TRBV23-1 is recorded as an ORF, its role being uncertain. This CDR3 spans 15 amino acids. Unmatched junction bases numbered 5, after V lost 4 bases and J lost 3 bases. The CDR3 protein is CASSPSGQGYTEAFF. The CDR3, as DNA: TGCGCCAGCAGTCCATCGGGACAGGGGTACACTGAAGCTTTCTTT.

The rearrangement joins TRBV9 to TRBJ1-2; TRBD1 matches 8 bases. The CDR3 is 17 amino acids. Germline V CDR1 and CDR2: SGDLS, YYNGEE. V trimming: 0 bases; J trimming: 0 bases; junction bases outside the gene matches: 7. CDR3 DNA sequence: TGTGCCAGCAGCGTAGGACAGGGGAGAGGGACTAACTATGGCTACACCTTC. Protein product: CASSVGQGRGTNYGYTF.

The rearrangement joins TRBV27 to TRBJ1-1; 9 bases agree with TRBD1. The CDR3 covers 13 residues. V gave up 6 bases and J gave up 4 bases; unmatched junction bases: 3. From germline, CDR1 is MNHEY and CDR2 SMNVEV (reference sequence). CDR3 residues: CASRGTGSTEAFF. For the CDR3, the DNA is TGTGCCAGCAGGGGGACAGGGAGCACTGAAGCTTTCTTT.